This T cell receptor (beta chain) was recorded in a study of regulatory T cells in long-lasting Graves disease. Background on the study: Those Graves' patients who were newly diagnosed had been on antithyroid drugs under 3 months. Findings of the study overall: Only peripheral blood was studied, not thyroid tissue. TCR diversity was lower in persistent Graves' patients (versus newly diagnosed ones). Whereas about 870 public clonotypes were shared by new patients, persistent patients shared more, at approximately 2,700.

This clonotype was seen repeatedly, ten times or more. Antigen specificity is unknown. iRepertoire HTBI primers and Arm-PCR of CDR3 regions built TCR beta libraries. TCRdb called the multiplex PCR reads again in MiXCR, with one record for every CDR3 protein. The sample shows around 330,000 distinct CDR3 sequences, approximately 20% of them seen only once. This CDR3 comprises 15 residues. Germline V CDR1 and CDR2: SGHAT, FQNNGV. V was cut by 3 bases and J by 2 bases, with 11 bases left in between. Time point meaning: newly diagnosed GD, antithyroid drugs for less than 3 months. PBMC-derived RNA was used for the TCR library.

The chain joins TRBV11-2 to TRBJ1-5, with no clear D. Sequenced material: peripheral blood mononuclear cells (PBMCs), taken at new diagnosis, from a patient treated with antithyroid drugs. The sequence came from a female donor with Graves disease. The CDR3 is CASSLTVDGNQPQHF. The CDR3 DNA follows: TGTGCCAGCAGCTTGACGGTGGATGGCAATCAGCCCCAGCATTTT.